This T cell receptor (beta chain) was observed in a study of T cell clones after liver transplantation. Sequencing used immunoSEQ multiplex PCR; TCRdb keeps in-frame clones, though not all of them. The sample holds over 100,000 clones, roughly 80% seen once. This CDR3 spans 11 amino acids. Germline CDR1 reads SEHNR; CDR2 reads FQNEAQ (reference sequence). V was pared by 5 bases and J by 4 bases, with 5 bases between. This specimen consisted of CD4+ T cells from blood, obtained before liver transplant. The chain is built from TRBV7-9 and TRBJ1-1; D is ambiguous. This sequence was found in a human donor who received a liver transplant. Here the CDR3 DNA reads TGTGCCAGCAGCCAGACCACTGAAGCTTTCTTT. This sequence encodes CASSQTTEAFF.